The entry below gives a single T cell receptor (beta chain) sequence along with its context. Antigen specificity is unknown. The CDR3 covers 12 residues. In germline, CDR1 is SNHLY, CDR2 FYNNEI. The ends were cut back, 8 bases at V and 9 bases at J, with 16 bases in the middle. This specimen comes from a study of OX40 agonist ivuxolimab in advanced cancers. Overall study findings and caveats: The mean number of expanded clones was higher in CD8+ T cells than in CD4+.

At cycle 4 day 1, cycle 7 day 1, and baseline, blood was sampled. The protocol was immunoSEQ multiplex PCR, while the TCRdb copy is restricted to in-frame clones and leaves out a portion. The table includes 40,000 or so clones, around nine tenths detected once. The chain links TRBV2 to TRBJ2-5; D possibly corresponds to TRBD1 (6 bases). The clonotype comes from an adult with an advanced solid tumor such as melanoma, head and neck, liver or kidney cancer. This specimen was CD4+ or CD8+ T cells sorted from blood, taken in a trial of the OX40 agonist ivuxolimab. CDR3 DNA sequence: TGTGCCAGCGTAGGACAGCACAGTGCCCAGTACTTC. Translation gives CASVGQHSAQYF.